Included here is one T cell receptor (beta chain) sequence, with context. The germline V gene has CDR1 LGHDT and CDR2 YNNKEL (reference sequence). Trimming took 1 base from V and 0 from J, leaving 7 bases between them. There are 15 residues in the CDR3. Study processing details: Amplification from reference gene primers served as the basis for estimated nucleated cell counts. Data came from immunoSEQ multiplex PCR; TCRdb stores just in-frame clones and leaves some out. That table is the source of V, J and clone size, and D and trimming were worked out from the DNA. The top ten clones hold about 25% of a sample with about 36,000 clones, around 87% of them seen once. The source of the sample is a study of blood T cell repertoires in COVID-19. Study-wide background: Whether acute or convalescent, the COVID-19 samples came from the United States, Italy and Spain. T cells, B-cell-depleted T cells, or PBMCs provided the cDNA or gDNA that served as material.

The sequenced sample consisted of peripheral blood. The clonotype was recovered from a man aged 55 to 70 with active or convalescent COVID-19. The chain carries TRBV3-1 (or the pseudogene TRBV3-2) and TRBJ1-5; D is undetermined. The CDR3 DNA reads TGTGCCAGCAGCCAAGGCGGCGATAGCAATCAGCCCCAGCATTTT. It is translated as CASSQGGDSNQPQHF.